What follows describes a single TCR beta chain. Its target is unknown. Time point indicated: late sampling 161 to 241 days after vaccination in three convalescent patients. Treatment given: roughly 11-day PBMC culture with coronavirus spike peptide pools or control peptides (ViraFEST assay). Peptide-pool expansion of antigen-specific T cells preceded TCR sequencing in ViraFEST. The data originate from a study of vaccination and CD4 T cells after COVID-19. Study outcomes and limitations: In convalescent patients, 304 of 307 vaccine-specific clones were mono-reactive for SARS-CoV-2 spike. SARS-CoV-2-reactive clonotypes rose nonsignificantly, with the median going from 21 to 38.

Once obtained from cultured CD4+ T cells, the DNA was sequenced using the Oncomine TCR Beta short-read assay. TCRdb analysed the PCR reads with MiXCR anew, one entry per CDR3 protein. This sample has more than 20,000 distinct CDR3 sequences; about 31% occur once, and the top ten carry roughly 10%. This sequence originates from a human donor who had recovered from COVID-19. This specimen consisted of CD4+ T cells from blood, cultured in vitro, obtained about 7 months after SARS-CoV-2 vaccination.

The chain's CDR3 is CASSLAGQNEQFF. In nucleotides, the CDR3 is TGTGCCAGCAGCTTAGCGGGACAGAATGAGCAGTTCTTC. The chain has TRBV7-3 and TRBJ2-1; maybe TRBD1 (7 bases). This CDR3 contains 13 residues. Trimming shortened V by 2 bases and J by 7 bases, and 9 bases separated the two germline ends. Germline V CDR1 and CDR2: SGHTA, FQGTGA.